This T cell receptor (beta chain) stems from a study of blood T cell repertoires in COVID-19. Produced via immunoSEQ multiplex PCR; TCRdb's table is partial and in-frame only. The sample yields about 200,000 clones, 81% seen once. CDR1 is SNHLY, CDR2 FYNNEI, per germline. CDR3 length equals 13 residues. V lost 4 bases and J lost 5, with 11 bases in between. The J gene is TRBJ1-1, the V gene TRBV2; the D gene is possibly TRBD1 (5 bases). Sequencing used peripheral blood. The source is a woman of 80 years or more with acute or convalescent COVID-19. As DNA, the CDR3 is TGTGCCAGCAGTGCCAGGGATGAAACTGAAGCTTTCTTT. This codes for CASSARDETEAFF.